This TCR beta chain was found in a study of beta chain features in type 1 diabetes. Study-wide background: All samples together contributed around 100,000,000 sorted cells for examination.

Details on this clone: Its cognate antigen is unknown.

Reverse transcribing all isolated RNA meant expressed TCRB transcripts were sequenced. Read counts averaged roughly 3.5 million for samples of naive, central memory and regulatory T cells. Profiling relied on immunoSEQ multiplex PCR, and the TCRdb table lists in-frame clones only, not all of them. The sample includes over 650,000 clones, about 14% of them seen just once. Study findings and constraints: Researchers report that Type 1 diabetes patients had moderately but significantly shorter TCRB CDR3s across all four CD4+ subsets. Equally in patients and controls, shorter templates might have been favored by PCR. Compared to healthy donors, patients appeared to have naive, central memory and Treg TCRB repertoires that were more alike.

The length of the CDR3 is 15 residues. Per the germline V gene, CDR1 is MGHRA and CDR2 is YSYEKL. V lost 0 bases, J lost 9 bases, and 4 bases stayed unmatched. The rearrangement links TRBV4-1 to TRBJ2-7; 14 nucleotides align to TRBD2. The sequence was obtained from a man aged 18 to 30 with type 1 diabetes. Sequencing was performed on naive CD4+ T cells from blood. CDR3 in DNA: TGCGCCAGCAGCCAAGAAGGGACTAGCGGGAGAGCGCAGTACTTC. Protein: CASSQEGTSGRAQYF.